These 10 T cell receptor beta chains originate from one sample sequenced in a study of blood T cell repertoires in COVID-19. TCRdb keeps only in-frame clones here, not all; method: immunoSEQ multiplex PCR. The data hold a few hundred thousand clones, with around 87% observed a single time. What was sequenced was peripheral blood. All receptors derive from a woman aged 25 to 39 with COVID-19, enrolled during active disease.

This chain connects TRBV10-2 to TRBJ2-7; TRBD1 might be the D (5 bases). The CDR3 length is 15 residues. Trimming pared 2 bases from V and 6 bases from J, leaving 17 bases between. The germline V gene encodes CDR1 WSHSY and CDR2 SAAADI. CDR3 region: CASSEPRQPHAEQYF. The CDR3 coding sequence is TGCGCCAGCAGTGAGCCGAGACAGCCTCACGCCGAGCAGTACTTC.

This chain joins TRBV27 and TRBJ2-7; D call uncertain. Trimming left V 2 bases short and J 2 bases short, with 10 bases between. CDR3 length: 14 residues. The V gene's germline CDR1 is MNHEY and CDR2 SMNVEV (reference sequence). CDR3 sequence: CASSLRLGPYEQYF. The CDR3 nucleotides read TGTGCCAGCAGTTTAAGGCTGGGCCCCTACGAGCAGTACTTC.

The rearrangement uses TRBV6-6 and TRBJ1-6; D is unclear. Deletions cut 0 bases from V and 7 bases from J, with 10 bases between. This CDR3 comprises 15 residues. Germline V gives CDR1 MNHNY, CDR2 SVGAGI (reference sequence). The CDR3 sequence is CASSYSGDKNSPLHF. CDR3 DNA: TGTGCCAGCAGTTACTCGGGAGACAAGAATTCACCCCTCCACTTT.

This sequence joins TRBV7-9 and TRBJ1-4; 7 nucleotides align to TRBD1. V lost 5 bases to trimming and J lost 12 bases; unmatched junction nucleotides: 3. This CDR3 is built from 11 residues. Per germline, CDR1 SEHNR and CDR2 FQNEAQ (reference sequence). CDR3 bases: TGTGCCAGCAGCGCCAGGGGGGAACTGTTTTTT. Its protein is CASSARGELFF.

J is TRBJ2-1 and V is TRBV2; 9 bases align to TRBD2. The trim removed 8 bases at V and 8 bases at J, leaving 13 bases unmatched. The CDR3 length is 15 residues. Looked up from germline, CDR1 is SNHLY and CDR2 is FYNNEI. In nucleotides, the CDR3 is TGTGCCAGCGGGGTTCTAGCGGGGAGTTTCGATGAGCAGTTCTTC. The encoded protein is CASGVLAGSFDEQFF.

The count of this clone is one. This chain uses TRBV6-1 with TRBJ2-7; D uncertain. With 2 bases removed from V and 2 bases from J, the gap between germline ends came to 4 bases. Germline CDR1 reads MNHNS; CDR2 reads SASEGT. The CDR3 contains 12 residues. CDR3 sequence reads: CASSELPYEQYF. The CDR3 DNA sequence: TGTGCCAGCAGTGAACTACCCTACGAGCAGTACTTC.

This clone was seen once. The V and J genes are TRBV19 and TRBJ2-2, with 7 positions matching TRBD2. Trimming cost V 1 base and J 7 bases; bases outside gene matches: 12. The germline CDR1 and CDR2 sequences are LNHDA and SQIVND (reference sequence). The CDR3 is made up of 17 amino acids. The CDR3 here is CASSIGRLAVGGGELFF. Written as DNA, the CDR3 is TGTGCCAGTAGTATAGGGAGGCTAGCGGTCGGTGGCGGGGAGCTGTTTTTT.

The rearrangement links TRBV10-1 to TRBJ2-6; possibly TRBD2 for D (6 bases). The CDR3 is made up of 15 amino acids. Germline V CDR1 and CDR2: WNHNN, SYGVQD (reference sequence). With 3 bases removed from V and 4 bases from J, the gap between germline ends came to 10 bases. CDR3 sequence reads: CASSDGGAGANVLTF. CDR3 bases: TGCGCCAGCAGTGACGGGGGAGCCGGGGCCAACGTCCTGACTTTC.

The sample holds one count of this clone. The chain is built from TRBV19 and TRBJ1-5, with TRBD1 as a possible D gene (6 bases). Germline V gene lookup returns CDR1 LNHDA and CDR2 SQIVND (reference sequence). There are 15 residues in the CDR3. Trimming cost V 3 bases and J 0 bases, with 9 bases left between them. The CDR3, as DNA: TGTGCCAGTAGTATTCGGACAGCTAGCAATCAGCCCCAGCATTTT. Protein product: CASSIRTASNQPQHF.

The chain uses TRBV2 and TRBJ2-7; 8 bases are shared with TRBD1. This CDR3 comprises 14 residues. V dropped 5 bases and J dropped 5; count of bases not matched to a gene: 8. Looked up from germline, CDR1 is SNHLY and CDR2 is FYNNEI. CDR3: CASSWTGPGNEQYF. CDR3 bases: TGTGCCAGCAGTTGGACAGGGCCGGGGAACGAGCAGTACTTC.